This T cell receptor (beta chain) was identified during a study of shared clonotypes between healthy human individuals. This clone was seen a few times. Measured with immunoSEQ multiplex PCR; TCRdb has only the in-frame clones, and not every one. The sample lists around 940,000 clones, approximately 76% occurring once. Germline V gene data show CDR1 as GTSNPN and CDR2 as SVGIG (reference sequence). Trimming left V 1 base short and J 2 bases short, with 9 bases between. The CDR3 covers 13 residues. The genes are TRBV30 and TRBJ2-7; possibly TRBD1 for D (5 bases). The receptor was derived from a man aged 18 to 29 in good health. What was sequenced was memory CD4+ T cells sorted from blood. Indicated subset: CD45RA-negative fraction. The CDR3 DNA follows: TGTGCCTGGAGTGGCGACAGAACCTACGAGCAGTACTTC. Translation gives CAWSGDRTYEQYF. The full variable domain, completed using reference TRBV30 and TRBJ2-7, is SQTIHQWPATLVQPVGSPLSLECTVEGTSNPNLYWYRQAAGRGLQLLFYSVGIGQISSEVPQNLSASRPQDRQFILSSKKLLLSDSGFYLCAWSGDRTYEQYFGPGTRLTVT.